Presented here are 17 T cell receptor beta chains from one specimen sequenced in a study of T cells in Graves' hyperthyroidism and ophthalmopathy. Template material for amplifying TCR beta CDR3 regions consisted of RNA transcripts. The primer set for the first-round RT-PCR of the TCR CDR3 was HTBI. A single record per CDR3 protein comes from TCRdb applying MiXCR to the multiplex PCR reads. The table lists tens of thousands of distinct CDR3 sequences, 53% of them singletons, with approximately 3.4% in the top ten. Material for sequencing was blood. Receptor source: a woman in her sixties or seventies with Graves' ophthalmopathy.

This rearrangement joins TRBV20-1 to TRBJ1-2; 7 bases fit TRBD1. This CDR3 spans 13 amino acids. J lost 3 bases, V lost 3 bases, and 4 bases had no gene match. CDR1 and CDR2 (germline): DFQATT, SNEGSKA (reference sequence). This CDR3 is CSASGTGDYGYTF. DNA for the CDR3: TGCAGTGCTAGCGGAACAGGGGACTATGGCTACACCTTC.

The rearrangement uses TRBV20-1 and TRBJ2-7; unclear D gene. Germline values: CDR1 DFQATT, CDR2 SNEGSKA (reference sequence). V lost 0 bases and J lost 6, with 15 bases in between. The length of the CDR3 is 14 residues. The CDR3: CSARDFNYGVEQYF. The CDR3 bases are TGCAGTGCTAGAGATTTTAACTACGGTGTCGAGCAGTACTTC.

The V and J genes are TRBV19 and TRBJ2-6, with 12 bases that match TRBD2. Germline lookup yields CDR1 LNHDA and CDR2 SQIVND (reference sequence). The CDR3 contains 14 residues. In nucleotides, the CDR3 is TGTCAGGGGACTAGCGGGTCTGGGGCCAACGTCCTGACTTTC. It is translated as CQGTSGSGANVLTF. Filled out from reference TRBV19 and TRBJ2-6, the complete variable domain reads DGGITQSPKYLFRKEGQNVTLSCEQNLNHDAMYWYRQDPGQGLRLIYYSQIVNDFQKGDIAEGYSVSREKKESFPLTVTSAQKNPTAFYLCQGTSGSGANVLTFGAGSRLTVL.

This chain uses TRBV7-2 with TRBJ2-2, with 8 bases aligning to TRBD1. The CDR3 runs 14 residues. After removal of 5 bases from V and 4 bases from J, the junction contained 3 bases not matched to a gene. CDR1 and CDR2 (germline): SGHTA, FQGNSA. The CDR3, as DNA: TGTGCCAGCAGCATACAGGGGGGCACCGGGGAGCTGTTTTTT. Protein product: CASSIQGGTGELFF.

This clonotype is medium-sized. The rearrangement uses TRBV19 and TRBJ1-5; 7 positions match TRBD1. The V and J ends lost 1 base and 7 bases, in that order; junction bases with no gene match: 4. This CDR3 has 14 amino acids. Germline CDR1 LNHDA, CDR2 SQIVND (reference sequence). The CDR3 region has the DNA TGTGCCAGTAGTATAGCAGGGGGACGACAGCCCCAGCATTTT. Protein product: CASSIAGGRQPQHF.

This clonotype was picked up many times. The CDR3 is CAWSKGFRQPQHF. CDR3 coding DNA: TGTGCCTGGAGTAAGGGTTTCCGGCAGCCCCAGCATTTT. The chain is built from TRBV30 and TRBJ1-5; D is uncertain. This CDR3 region has 13 residues. With 2 bases removed from V and 7 bases from J, the gap between germline ends came to 12 bases. In germline, CDR1 is GTSNPN, CDR2 SVGIG (reference sequence).

This clonotype rates as medium-sized (0.01 to 0.1%). The chain joins TRBV20-1 to TRBJ2-1, with D perhaps TRBD2 (5 bases). Trimming removed 3 bases at V and 0 bases at J, with 9 bases between. Germline lookup yields CDR1 DFQATT and CDR2 SNEGSKA (reference sequence). The CDR3 covers 14 residues. CDR3 residues: CSASGRGSYNEQFF. CDR3 DNA: TGCAGTGCTAGCGGCCGGGGCTCCTACAATGAGCAGTTCTTC.

The chain has TRBV10-3 and TRBJ2-7; tentative D call: TRBD2 (7 bases). Germline CDR1 ENHRY, CDR2 SYGVKD. CDR3 length: 12 residues. The CDR3 DNA is TGTTCAACGGGGGGCGACGGCGCCGAGCAGTACTTC. Its protein is CSTGGDGAEQYF.

The V and J genes are TRBV2 and TRBJ1-1, with a possible D match to TRBD1 (5 bases). Trimming cost V 4 bases and J 11 bases, with 11 bases left between them. CDR3 length: 11 residues. Germline-derived CDR1 and CDR2 are SNHLY and FYNNEI. CDR3 DNA sequence: TGTGCCAGCAGTGCGGGACTAGGGGCTTTCTTT. This encodes CASSAGLGAFF.

This chain connects TRBV5-1 to TRBJ1-4; no reliable D call. This CDR3 has 14 amino acids. V was pared by 2 bases and J by 5 bases, with 10 bases between. In germline, CDR1 is SGHRS, CDR2 YFSETQ. The CDR3 coding sequence is TGCGCCAGCAGCTTAGATAGCGTCAATGAAAAACTGTTTTTT. Encoded protein: CASSLDSVNEKLFF.

V and J are TRBV2 and TRBJ2-3; TRBD2 agrees at 8 bases. The CDR3 covers 16 residues. With V trimmed by 1 base and J by 0 bases, 3 bases remained unmatched. The germline V gene has CDR1 SNHLY and CDR2 FYNNEI. The CDR3 region is CASSEVSSGSTDTQYF. CDR3 bases: TGTGCCAGCAGTGAAGTGTCTAGCGGGAGCACAGATACGCAGTATTTT.

This clonotype has at least ten counts. The chain recombines TRBV2 with TRBJ1-5; 10 nucleotides match TRBD1. The CDR3 is 15 amino acids. In germline, CDR1 is SNHLY, CDR2 FYNNEI. Losses at the gene ends were 6 bases for V and 3 bases for J; bases not matched to a gene: 5. The CDR3 is CASRAGTGDNQPQHF. The DNA of the CDR3 is TGTGCCAGCAGGGCCGGGACAGGGGACAATCAGCCCCAGCATTTT.

The chain combines TRBV7-2 with TRBJ2-1; TRBD2 aligns across 9 bases. Germline CDR1 and CDR2: SGHTA and FQGNSA. The CDR3 spans 15 residues. V lost 4 bases to trimming and J lost 2 bases; unmatched junction nucleotides: 3. In nucleotides, the CDR3 is TGTGCCAGCAGCTCGCGACTAGCGGCCTACAATGAGCAGTTCTTC. Its protein is CASSSRLAAYNEQFF.

The CDR3 DNA sequence: TGTGCCAGCAGTGCCTCCGGGACTAGCGGGTCAGAGACCCAGTACTTC. Translating it yields CASSASGTSGSETQYF. The chain uses TRBV6-1 and TRBJ2-5, with TRBD2 matching over 12 bases. This CDR3 contains 16 residues. V gave up 4 bases and J gave up 4 bases; unmatched junction bases: 7. Germline CDR1 and CDR2: MNHNS and SASEGT.

A word on this clonotype: A read error may explain this, as a much larger clone is one base away. The rearrangement uses TRBV18 and TRBJ2-7, with D perhaps matching TRBD1 (6 bases). This CDR3 has 14 amino acids. The germline gives CDR1 KGHSH, CDR2 LQKENI. The V and J ends lost 3 bases and 6 bases respectively, with 15 bases between them. The CDR3 DNA reads TGTGCCAGCTCACCCCACAGGGAATCCCGCGAGCAGTACTTC. This codes for CASSPHRESREQYF.

This clonotype was detected only a few times. The chain couples TRBV29-1 to TRBJ2-7, with TRBD1 as a possible D gene (5 bases). The CDR3 is made up of 12 amino acids. Germline CDR1 is SQVTM and CDR2 is ANQGSEA. The V end was cut by 3 bases, the J end by 5 bases, with 11 bases between. The CDR3 loop reads CSVDGDRDEQYF. DNA of the CDR3: TGCAGCGTTGATGGAGACAGAGACGAGCAGTACTTC.

This clonotype was counted ten times or more. The chain couples TRBV7-2 to TRBJ2-7; D ambiguous. The CDR3 consists of 13 residues. Germline CDR1 and CDR2: SGHTA and FQGNSA. Trimming left V 3 bases short and J 2 bases short, with 8 bases between. The CDR3 region is CASSFVPPYEQYF. In DNA, the CDR3 is TGTGCCAGCAGCTTCGTACCCCCCTACGAGCAGTACTTC.